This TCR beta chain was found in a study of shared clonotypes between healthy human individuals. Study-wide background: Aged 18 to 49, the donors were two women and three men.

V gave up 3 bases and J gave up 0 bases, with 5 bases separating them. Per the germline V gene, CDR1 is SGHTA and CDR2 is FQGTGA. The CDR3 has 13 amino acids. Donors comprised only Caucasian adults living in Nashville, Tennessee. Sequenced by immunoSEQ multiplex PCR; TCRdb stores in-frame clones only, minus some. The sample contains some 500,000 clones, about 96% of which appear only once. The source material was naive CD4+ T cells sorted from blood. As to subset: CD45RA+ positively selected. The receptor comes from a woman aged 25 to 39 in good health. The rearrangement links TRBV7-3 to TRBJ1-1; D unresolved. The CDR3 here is CASSLYMNTEAFF. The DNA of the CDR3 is TGTGCCAGCAGCTTGTACATGAACACTGAAGCTTTCTTT.